This T cell receptor beta chain stems from a study of CD8 T cells in Susac syndrome. Study details: The sequenced Susac syndrome patients comprised 5 or 6 with active disease and fewer than 10 in remission. Susac syndrome patients were untreated, on corticosteroids with some adding intravenous immunoglobulin, or on intravenous immunoglobulin only.

Whole-study results and caveats: TCR sequencing and HLA analysis covered a relatively small number of individuals.

CD8+ and CD4+ T cells taken from blood had their TCR beta sequenced. As for this clonotype: Its matching antigen is unknown.

The germline V and J ends were trimmed by 3 bases and 4 bases, with 7 bases remaining between them. The germline gives CDR1 MDHEN, CDR2 SYDVKM. This CDR3 has 14 amino acids. A quantity of about 0.5 to 1 ug RNA underwent reverse transcription using random hexamers. From the immunoSEQ multiplex PCR reads, TCRdb called clonotypes with MiXCR, one entry per CDR3 protein. The sample has over 140,000 distinct CDR3 sequences, roughly 94% seen once. The receptor comes from a human donor with Susac syndrome. Material for sequencing was CD4+ T cells from PBMCs. The V and J genes are TRBV28 and TRBJ1-6; D is unresolved. In DNA, the CDR3 is TGTGCCAGCAGTTTTATGAGATATAATTCACCCCTCCACTTT. It yields the protein CASSFMRYNSPLHF.